The next 21 T cell receptor beta chains were all read from a single sample in a study of graft-versus-host responses after intestinal transplantation. These receptors have no known antigen. Produced via immunoSEQ multiplex PCR; TCRdb's table is partial and in-frame only. This table holds fewer than 110,000 clones, approximately 86% found once. The sample was unstimulated CD4+ T cells sorted from spleen or lymph node cells, taken before transplant. These receptor sequences come from a human donor who was the organ donor for an intestinal transplant.

CDR3 sequence reads: CSASGVSTEAFF. Written as DNA, the CDR3 is TGCAGCGCCTCAGGGGTCAGCACTGAAGCTTTCTTT. The gene calls are TRBV29-1 and TRBJ1-1; possibly TRBD1 for D (6 bases). The length of the CDR3 is 12 residues. Trimming left V 7 bases short and J 4 bases short, with 13 bases between. Per germline, CDR1 SQVTM and CDR2 ANQGSEA.

The chain combines TRBV6-5 with TRBJ2-1; D not certain. V dropped 5 bases and J dropped 4 bases, with 12 bases sitting between them. The CDR3 runs 14 residues. CDR1 is MNHEY and CDR2 is SVGAGI in the germline V gene. The CDR3 protein is CASSDPGSYNEQFF. The CDR3 DNA sequence: TGTGCCAGCAGTGACCCGGGCAGTTACAATGAGCAGTTCTTC.

The genes are TRBV11-2 and TRBJ2-7; D is ambiguous. The CDR3 runs to 12 residues. The V end lost 7 bases, the J end lost 2 bases, and 9 bases lay between the germline ends. From germline, CDR1 is SGHAT and CDR2 FQNNGV. The chain's CDR3 is CASTNDPYEQYF. The CDR3 DNA reads as TGTGCCAGCACCAACGACCCCTACGAGCAGTACTTC.

The rearrangement joins TRBV4-1 to TRBJ2-5; 9 bases match TRBD1. The ends lost 1 base at V and 4 bases at J; junction bases unmatched: 7. There are 16 residues in the CDR3. Per germline, CDR1 MGHRA and CDR2 YSYEKL. CDR3 amino acids: CASSQVRTGVGETQYF. CDR3 nucleotide sequence: TGCGCCAGCAGCCAAGTGAGGACAGGGGTCGGAGAGACCCAGTACTTC.

The chain links TRBV11-3 to TRBJ1-1; 7 positions match TRBD1. The J segment lost 5 bases and the V segment lost 7 bases, leaving 13 bases of the junction unmatched. Germline lookup yields CDR1 SGHNT and CDR2 YENEEA. The CDR3 extends over 15 amino acids. The CDR3, as DNA: TGTGCCAGCAACACACTAGGGGGCCCTTTGACTGAAGCTTTCTTT. Translating gives CASNTLGGPLTEAFF.

The chain is built from TRBV23-1 and TRBJ2-3, with D hard to call. TRBV23-1 has ORF status, its function being uncertain. Trimming shortened V by 3 bases and J by 2 bases, and 12 bases separated the two germline ends. CDR3 length: 15 residues. The CDR3 region has the DNA TGCGCCAGCAGTCATCGGCGGCCTCTCACAGATACGCAGTATTTT. It encodes CASSHRRPLTDTQYF.

Notes on this clone: Other DNA sequences of this sample code for an identical CDR3. The J gene is TRBJ2-7, the V gene TRBV19, with 9 bases identical to TRBD2. J was trimmed by 7 bases and V by 0 bases; bases with no gene match: 13. This CDR3 is built from 17 residues. CDR1 and CDR2 (germline): LNHDA, SQIVND (reference sequence). CDR3 residues: CASSIDLSGSHGREQYF. CDR3 nucleotide sequence: TGTGCCAGTAGTATAGACCTTAGCGGGAGCCACGGTCGGGAGCAGTACTTC.

The chain joins TRBV2 to TRBJ2-2; 12 bases fit TRBD2. V shed 6 bases and J 4 bases; nucleotides not matched to a gene: 3. Germline V CDR1 and CDR2: SNHLY, FYNNEI. CDR3 length: 15 amino acids. CDR3 in amino acids: CASRLTSGSTGELFF. The CDR3, as DNA: TGTGCCAGCAGGCTGACTAGCGGGAGCACCGGGGAGCTGTTTTTT.

The rearrangement joins TRBV27 to TRBJ1-1; perhaps TRBD1 as D (5 bases). The germline gives CDR1 MNHEY, CDR2 SMNVEV (reference sequence). The CDR3 totals 13 residues. Trimming took off 0 bases at V and 6 bases at J, with 8 bases between the two ends. CDR3 DNA sequence: TGTGCCAGCAGTTTATCGGGGGTCGCTGAAGCTTTCTTT. This encodes CASSLSGVAEAFF.

This clone was seen a single time. This rearrangement joins TRBV18 to TRBJ1-5; tentatively, D is TRBD1 (5 bases). Germline CDR1 and CDR2: KGHSH and LQKENI. V was clipped by 2 bases and J by 5 bases, with 16 bases between them. CDR3 length: 16 residues. The CDR3 nucleotides are TGTGCCAGCTCACCAGCTCAGTCATCAGGGTATCAGCCCCAGCATTTT. This sequence encodes CASSPAQSSGYQPQHF.

V and J are TRBV5-1 and TRBJ1-1; 8 bases fit TRBD1. V was pared by 0 bases and J by 0 bases, with 4 bases of the junction left unmatched. Germline V gene lookup returns CDR1 SGHRS and CDR2 YFSETQ. This CDR3 is built from 16 residues. CDR3 region: CASSLDGQGLNTEAFF. The DNA of the CDR3 is TGCGCCAGCAGCTTGGATGGACAGGGATTGAACACTGAAGCTTTCTTT.

This clone showed up just once. The chain has TRBV2 and TRBJ1-1; D is perhaps TRBD1 (5 bases). In germline, CDR1 is SNHLY, CDR2 FYNNEI. Deletions cut 8 bases from V and 4 bases from J, with 14 bases between. This CDR3 is built from 13 residues. CDR3 sequence: CASVREEGTEAFF. The CDR3 nucleotides read TGTGCCAGCGTCAGGGAAGAGGGCACTGAAGCTTTCTTT.

This rearrangement joins TRBV6-5 to TRBJ1-2, with D unclear. This CDR3 is 13 amino acids long. Trimming removed 0 bases at V and 7 bases at J, with 9 bases between. CDR1 is MNHEY, CDR2 SVGAGI, per germline. This CDR3 is CASSYSGVRGYTF. Here the CDR3 DNA reads TGTGCCAGCAGTTACTCCGGGGTACGTGGCTACACCTTC.

The count of this clone is one. The CDR3: CASSVHSGPGPTNEKLFF. In DNA, the CDR3 is TGTGCCAGCAGCGTACATTCCGGACCGGGGCCAACTAATGAAAAACTGTTTTTT. The genes are TRBV9 and TRBJ1-4; TRBD1 is a possible D gene (5 bases). CDR1 and CDR2 from the germline V gene are SGDLS and YYNGEE. The CDR3 runs to 18 residues. Trimming pared 1 base from V and 0 bases from J, leaving 16 bases between.

The V gene is TRBV21-1, the J gene TRBJ1-5; whether TRBD1, the table's D call, matches the DNA was not checked. TRBV21-1 is a known pseudogene. The CDR3 consists of 15 residues. The CDR3 nucleotides are TGTGCCAGCAGCAGAGAGACAGGGCGGCCTCAGCCCCAGCATTTT. Translating gives CASSRETGRPQPQHF.

The V gene is TRBV6-1, the J gene TRBJ2-2; 9 nucleotides line up with TRBD1. Germline V CDR1 and CDR2: MNHNS, SASEGT. V shed 7 bases and J 0 bases; nucleotides not matched to a gene: 3. This CDR3 contains 15 residues. The DNA for the CDR3 is TGTGCCAGCACCAGGGACAGGGCGAACACCGGGGAGCTGTTTTTT. It yields the protein CASTRDRANTGELFF.

The chain recombines TRBV9 with TRBJ2-1; possible D gene TRBD1, 6 bases. The V gene's germline CDR1 is SGDLS and CDR2 YYNGEE. V gave up 3 bases and J gave up 0 bases, with 13 bases separating them. The CDR3 spans 16 residues. The CDR3 loop reads CASSGGHRDSYNEQFF. CDR3 DNA: TGTGCCAGCAGCGGGGGACACAGGGACTCCTACAATGAGCAGTTCTTC. Full variable domain (rest looked up from reference TRBV9 and TRBJ2-1): DSGVTQTPKHLITATGQRVTLRCSPRSGDLSVYWYQQSLDQGLQFLIQYYNGEERAKGNILERFSAQQFPDLHSELNLSSLELGDSALYFCASSGGHRDSYNEQFFGPGTRLTVL.

V and J are TRBV5-1 and TRBJ2-5, with a tentative D call TRBD1 (6 bases). Between the trimmed V and J ends, which lost 0 bases and 5 bases, there was a span of 14 bases. Germline CDR1 SGHRS, CDR2 YFSETQ. This CDR3 contains 15 residues. The CDR3 DNA reads as TGCGCCAGCAGCTTGGATACAGGGTTTCGGGAGACCCAGTACTTC. Encoded protein: CASSLDTGFRETQYF. The full variable domain, rest sourced from reference TRBV5-1 and TRBJ2-5, is KAGVTQTPRYLIKTRGQQVTLSCSPISGHRSVSWYQQTPGQGLQFLFEYFSETQRNKGNFPGRFSGRQFSNSRSEMNVSTLELGDSALYLCASSLDTGFRETQYFGPGTRLLVL.

The chain employs TRBV1 and TRBJ2-1; the DNA was not compared with TRBD2, the D call given in the table. TRBV1 is labeled a pseudogene. This CDR3 contains 20 residues. As DNA, the CDR3 is TGCACCAGCAGCCAAGATTATCCCCTAGCGGAGAGTAGCTCCTACAATGAGCAGTTCTTC. Protein product: CTSSQDYPLAESSSYNEQFF.

The rearrangement joins TRBV7-2 to TRBJ2-3; TRBD2 matches 13 bases. CDR3 size: 16 residues. The germline CDR1 and CDR2 sequences are SGHTA and FQGNSA. Trimming cost V 5 bases and J 2 bases; bases outside gene matches: 4. The CDR3 sequence is CASSRTSGGLTDTQYF. The DNA for the CDR3 is TGTGCCAGCAGCCGGACTAGCGGGGGACTCACAGATACGCAGTATTTT.

This chain links TRBV18 with TRBJ2-7; a possible D gene is TRBD1 (6 bases). The CDR3 length is 15 residues. Trimming stripped 2 bases from V and 2 bases from J, with 13 bases between. Germline loops: CDR1 KGHSH, CDR2 LQKENI. The DNA of the CDR3 is TGTGCCAGCTCACCAACAGGGTCAGGAGCCTACGAGCAGTACTTC. Amino acids: CASSPTGSGAYEQYF.